What follows describes a single T cell receptor beta chain. The CDR3 covers 15 residues. V lost 3 bases and J 0 bases, leaving 9 bases between the germline ends. Germline values: CDR1 SGHAT, CDR2 FQNNGV. This sample stems from a study of response to subunit inactivated influenza vaccine. TCRdb redid the calling of the RT-PCR reads with MiXCR, one entry per CDR3 protein. The sample has more than 550,000 distinct CDR3 sequences, about 11% seen once. This same sample was also taken into another study, of T cells expressing NK-cell markers. Turning to that study: The authors made TCR beta cDNA libraries by 5'RACE template switching. This switching added a universal primer site and UMIs.

This clonotype was obtained from a man aged 45-65 years who received an inactivated influenza vaccine. This chain uses TRBV11-2 with TRBJ2-1, with D uncertain. The material was PBMCs from blood, obtained on the day of vaccination. The CDR3 DNA reads as TGTGCCAGCAGCTTGCGCCCATACTCCTACAATGAGCAGTTCTTC. Residues: CASSLRPYSYNEQFF. Full variable domain (outside the CDR3, taken from reference TRBV11-2 and TRBJ2-1): EAGVAQSPRYKIIEKRQSVAFWCNPISGHATLYWYQQILGQGPKLLIQFQNNGVVDDSQLPKDRFSAERLKGVDSTLKIQPAKLEDSAVYLCASSLRPYSYNEQFFGPGTRLTVL.